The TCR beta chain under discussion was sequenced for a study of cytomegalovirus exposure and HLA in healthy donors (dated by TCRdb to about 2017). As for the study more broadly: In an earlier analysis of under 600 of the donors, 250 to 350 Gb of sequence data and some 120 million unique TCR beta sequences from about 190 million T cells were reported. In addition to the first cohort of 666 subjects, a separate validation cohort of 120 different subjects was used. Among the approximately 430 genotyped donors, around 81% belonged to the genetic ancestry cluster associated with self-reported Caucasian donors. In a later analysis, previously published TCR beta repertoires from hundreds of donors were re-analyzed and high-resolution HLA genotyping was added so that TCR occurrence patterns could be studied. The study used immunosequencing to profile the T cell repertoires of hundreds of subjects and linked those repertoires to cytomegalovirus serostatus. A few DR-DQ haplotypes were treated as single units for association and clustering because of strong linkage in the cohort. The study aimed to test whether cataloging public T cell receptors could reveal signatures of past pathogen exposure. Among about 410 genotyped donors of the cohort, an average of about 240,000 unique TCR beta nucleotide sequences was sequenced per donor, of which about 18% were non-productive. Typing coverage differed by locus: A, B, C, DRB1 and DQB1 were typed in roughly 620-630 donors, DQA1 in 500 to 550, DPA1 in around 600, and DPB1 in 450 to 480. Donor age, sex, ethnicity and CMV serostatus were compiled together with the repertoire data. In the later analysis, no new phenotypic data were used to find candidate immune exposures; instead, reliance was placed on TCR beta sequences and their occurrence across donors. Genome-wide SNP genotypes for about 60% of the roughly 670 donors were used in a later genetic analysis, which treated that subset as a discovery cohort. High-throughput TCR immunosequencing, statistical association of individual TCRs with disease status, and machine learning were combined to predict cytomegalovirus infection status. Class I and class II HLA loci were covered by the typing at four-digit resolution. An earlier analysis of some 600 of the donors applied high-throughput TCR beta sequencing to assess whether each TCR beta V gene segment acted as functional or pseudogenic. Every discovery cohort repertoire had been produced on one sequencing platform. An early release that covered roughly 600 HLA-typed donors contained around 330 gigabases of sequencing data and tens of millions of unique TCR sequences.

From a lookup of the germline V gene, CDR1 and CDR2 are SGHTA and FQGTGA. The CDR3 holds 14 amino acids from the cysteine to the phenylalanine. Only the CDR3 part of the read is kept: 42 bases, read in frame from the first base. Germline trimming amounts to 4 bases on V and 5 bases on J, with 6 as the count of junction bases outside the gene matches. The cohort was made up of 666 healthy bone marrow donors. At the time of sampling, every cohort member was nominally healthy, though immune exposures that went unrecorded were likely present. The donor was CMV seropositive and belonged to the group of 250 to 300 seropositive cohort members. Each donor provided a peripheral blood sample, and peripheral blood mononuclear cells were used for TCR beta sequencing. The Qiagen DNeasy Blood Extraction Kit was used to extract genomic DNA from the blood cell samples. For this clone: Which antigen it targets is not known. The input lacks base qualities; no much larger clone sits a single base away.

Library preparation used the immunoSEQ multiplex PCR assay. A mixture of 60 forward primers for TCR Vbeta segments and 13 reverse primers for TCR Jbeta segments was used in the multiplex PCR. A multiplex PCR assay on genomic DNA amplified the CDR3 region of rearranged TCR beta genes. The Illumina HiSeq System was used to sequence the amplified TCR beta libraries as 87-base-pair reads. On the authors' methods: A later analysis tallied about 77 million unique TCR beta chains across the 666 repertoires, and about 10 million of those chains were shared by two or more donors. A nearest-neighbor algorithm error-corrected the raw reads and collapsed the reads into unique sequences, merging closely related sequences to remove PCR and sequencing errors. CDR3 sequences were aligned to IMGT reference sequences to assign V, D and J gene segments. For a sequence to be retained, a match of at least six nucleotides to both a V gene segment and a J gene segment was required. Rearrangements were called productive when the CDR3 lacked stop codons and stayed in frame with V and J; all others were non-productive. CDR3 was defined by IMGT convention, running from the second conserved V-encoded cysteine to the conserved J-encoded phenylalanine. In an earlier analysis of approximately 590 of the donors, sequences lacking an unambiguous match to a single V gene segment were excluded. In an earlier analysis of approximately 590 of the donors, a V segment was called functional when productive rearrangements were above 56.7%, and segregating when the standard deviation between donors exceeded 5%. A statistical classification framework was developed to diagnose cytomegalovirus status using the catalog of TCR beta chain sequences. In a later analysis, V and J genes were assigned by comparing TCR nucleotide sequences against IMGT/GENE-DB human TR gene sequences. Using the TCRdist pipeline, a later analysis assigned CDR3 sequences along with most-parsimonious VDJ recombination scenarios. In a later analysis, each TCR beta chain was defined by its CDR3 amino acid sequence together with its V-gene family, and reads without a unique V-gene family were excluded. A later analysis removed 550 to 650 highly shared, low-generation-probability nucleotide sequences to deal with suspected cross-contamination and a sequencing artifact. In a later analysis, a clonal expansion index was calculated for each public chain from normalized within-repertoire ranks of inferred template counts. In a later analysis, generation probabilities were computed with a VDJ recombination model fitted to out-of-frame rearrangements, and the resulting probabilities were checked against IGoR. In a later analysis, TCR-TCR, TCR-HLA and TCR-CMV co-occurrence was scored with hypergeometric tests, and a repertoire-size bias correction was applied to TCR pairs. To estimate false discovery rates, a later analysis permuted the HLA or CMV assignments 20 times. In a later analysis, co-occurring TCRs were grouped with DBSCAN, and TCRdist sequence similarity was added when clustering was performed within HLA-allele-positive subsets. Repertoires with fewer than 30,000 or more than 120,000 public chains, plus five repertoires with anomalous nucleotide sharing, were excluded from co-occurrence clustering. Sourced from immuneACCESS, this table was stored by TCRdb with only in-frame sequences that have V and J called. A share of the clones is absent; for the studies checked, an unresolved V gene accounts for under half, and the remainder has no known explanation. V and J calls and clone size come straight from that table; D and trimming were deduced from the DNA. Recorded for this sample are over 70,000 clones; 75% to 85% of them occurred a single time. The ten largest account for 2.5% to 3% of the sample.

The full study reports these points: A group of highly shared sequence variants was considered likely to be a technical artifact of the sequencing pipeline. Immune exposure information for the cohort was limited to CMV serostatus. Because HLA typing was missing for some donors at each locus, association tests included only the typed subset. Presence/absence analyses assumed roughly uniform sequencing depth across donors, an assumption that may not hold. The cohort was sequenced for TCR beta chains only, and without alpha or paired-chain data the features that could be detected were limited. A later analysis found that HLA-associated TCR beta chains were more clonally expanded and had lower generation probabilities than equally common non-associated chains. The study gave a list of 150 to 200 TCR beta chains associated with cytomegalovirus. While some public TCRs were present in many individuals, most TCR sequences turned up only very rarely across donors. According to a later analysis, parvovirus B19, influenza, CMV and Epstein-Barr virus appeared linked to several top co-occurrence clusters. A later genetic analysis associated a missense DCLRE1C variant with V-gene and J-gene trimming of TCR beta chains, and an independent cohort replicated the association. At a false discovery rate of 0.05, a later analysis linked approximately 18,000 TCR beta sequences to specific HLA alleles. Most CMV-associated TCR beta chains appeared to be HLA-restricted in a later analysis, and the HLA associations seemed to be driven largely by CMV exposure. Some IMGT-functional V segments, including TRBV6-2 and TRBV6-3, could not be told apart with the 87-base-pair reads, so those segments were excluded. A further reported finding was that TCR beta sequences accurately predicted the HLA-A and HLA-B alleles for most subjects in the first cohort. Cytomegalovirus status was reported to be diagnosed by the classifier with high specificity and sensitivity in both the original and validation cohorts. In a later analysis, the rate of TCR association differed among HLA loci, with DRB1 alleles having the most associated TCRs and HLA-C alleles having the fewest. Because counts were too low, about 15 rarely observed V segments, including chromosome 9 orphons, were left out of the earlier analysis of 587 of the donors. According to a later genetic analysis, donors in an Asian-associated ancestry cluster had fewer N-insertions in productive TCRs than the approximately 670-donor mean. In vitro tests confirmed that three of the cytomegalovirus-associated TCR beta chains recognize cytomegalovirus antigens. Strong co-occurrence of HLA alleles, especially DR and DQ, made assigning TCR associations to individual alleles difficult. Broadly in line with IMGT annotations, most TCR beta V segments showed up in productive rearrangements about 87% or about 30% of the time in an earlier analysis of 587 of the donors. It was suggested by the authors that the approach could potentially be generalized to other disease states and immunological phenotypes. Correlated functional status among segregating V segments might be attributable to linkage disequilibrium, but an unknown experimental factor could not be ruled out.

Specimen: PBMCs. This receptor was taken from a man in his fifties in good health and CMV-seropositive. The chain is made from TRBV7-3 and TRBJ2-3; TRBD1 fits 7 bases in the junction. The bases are TGTGCCAGCAGCTGGGGCAGGGGGTTAGATACGCAGTATTTT. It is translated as CASSWGRGLDTQYF.